This T cell receptor (beta chain) appears in the sequencing data of a study of regulatory T cells in long-lasting Graves disease. Study-level background: For a period under 3 months, newly diagnosed Graves' patients had taken antithyroid drugs. Study results and limitations: Persistent Graves' patients possessed reduced TCR diversity relative to recently diagnosed ones. The persistent group shared 2,500 to 3,000 public clonotypes, more than the approximately 880 shared by new patients.

According to the study, TCR beta libraries were built with iRepertoire HTBI primers and CDR3-region Arm-PCR. Authors' processing steps: Identified across the samples were some 67 TRBV segments and roughly 13 TRBJ segments. MiXCR, run by TCRdb on the multiplex PCR reads, gives a single entry per CDR3 protein. What appears here as the V and J calls and clone size reflects TCRdb's work, not the paper's. Of under 250,000 distinct CDR3 sequences detected, 20% to 25% appear once; the ten largest clones hold about 14%. Time point given: newly diagnosed GD, antithyroid drugs for less than 3 months. After RNA was extracted from PBMCs, the TCR library was made from it. Per germline, CDR1 SGHRS and CDR2 YFSETQ. The ends lost 0 bases at V and 7 bases at J; junction bases unmatched: 6. This CDR3 has 15 residues. This clonotype came up a few times. The target antigen is unknown.

The V gene is TRBV5-1, the J gene TRBJ1-4, with 7 bases identical to TRBD1. This TCR was recovered from a female donor with Graves disease. The specimen was peripheral blood mononuclear cells (PBMCs), collected at new diagnosis, from a patient treated with antithyroid drugs. The CDR3 DNA is TGCGCCAGCAGCTTGGTAAGGGGGCTCGGTGAAAAACTGTTTTTT. Translating it yields CASSLVRGLGEKLFF.